The present T cell receptor beta chain was sequenced within a study of control samples from healthy donors and cancer patients. The repertoire was sequenced with immunoSEQ multiplex PCR; TCRdb's copy has only in-frame clones and lacks some. The data contain 95,000 to 100,000 clones, around 80% of them singletons. Trimming left V 0 bases short and J 5 bases short, with 6 bases between. The CDR3 is made up of 13 amino acids. CDR1 is SGHNT, CDR2 YYREEE, per germline (reference sequence). The chain combines TRBV5-4 with TRBJ2-1; D is unclear. Sequenced sample: blood. The origin of this receptor is a man in his 60s in good health. CDR3 coding DNA: TGTGCCAGCAGCTTGGAGGCCAACAATGAGCAGTTCTTC. Amino acid sequence: CASSLEANNEQFF.